What follows is one T cell receptor (beta chain) and its context. Its specificity is unknown. These data originate in a study of post-analysis software for immune sequencing data. Study conclusions and caveats: Those samples that were prepared in the same batch co-clustered strongly by F measure. About 5 TRBV segments appeared more often in patients than in controls, and TRBV5-6, TRBV5-1 and TRBV20-1 were among these. The normalized Chao1 diversity of multiple sclerosis patients was significantly lower than that of controls.

cDNA libraries for TCR beta contained unique molecular identifiers. Each batch of about 0.95 to 11 million T cells produced approximately 470,000 cDNA molecules. TCRdb redid the calling of the PCR reads with MiXCR, one entry per CDR3 protein. In the table there are roughly 570,000 distinct CDR3 sequences, around 31% of which are singletons. The V and J ends lost 3 bases and 7 bases respectively, with 12 bases between them. The CDR3 contains 13 residues. Germline loops: CDR1 MNHEY, CDR2 SVGAGI. This rearrangement joins TRBV6-5 to TRBJ1-1, with D unresolved. The receptor's source is a girl younger than 18 with multiple sclerosis. The specimen was blood. The CDR3 nucleotides read TGTGCCAGCAGTTATATGGGTAGGAATGAAGCTTTCTTT. Amino acids: CASSYMGRNEAFF.